This T cell receptor beta chain is from a study of Ad26.COV2.S vaccination and SARS-CoV-2 variants. Study background: The authors gave Ad26.COV2.S intramuscularly, either once or twice 56 days apart.

Sample treatment: roughly 19 received Ad26.COV2.S at low or high dose, single or two shots; about 5 received placebo; per-sample allocation not given. Vaccine and placebo recipients were sampled on day 63 after the first injection. As for this clone: Antigen unknown.

TCRdb's table, derived via immunoSEQ multiplex PCR, lists solely in-frame clones and lacks some. The sample records roughly 700,000 clones, approximately 88% being singletons. This CDR3 has 14 amino acids. Germline V gene sequence: CDR1 KGHDR, CDR2 SFDVKD. Trimming removed 3 bases at V and 2 bases at J, with 9 bases between. Study-level results: Possibly, TCR breadth and depth analyses underestimated total T cell responses.

The J gene is TRBJ1-2, the V gene TRBV24-1, with D possibly TRBD1 on 5 matching bases. This sequence originates from a person between 18 and 65 years old who received the Ad26.COV2.S COVID-19 vaccine or a placebo. Here the sequenced sample was peripheral blood, taken in a trial of Ad26.COV2.S vaccine versus placebo. CDR3 coding DNA: TGTGCCACCAGTGATGCTCAGGGAAACTATGGCTACACCTTC. Its protein product is CATSDAQGNYGYTF.